This T cell receptor beta chain appears in the sequencing data of a study of blood T cell repertoires in COVID-19. On the study more broadly: Both acute and convalescent COVID-19 samples were obtained from the United States, Italy and Spain.

The CDR3 runs to 16 residues. The germline CDR1 and CDR2 sequences are MDHEN and SYDVKM. V was trimmed by 6 bases and J by 5 bases, leaving 23 bases between them. Generated by immunoSEQ multiplex PCR, the TCRdb table keeps only in-frame clones and is missing some. The table shows 150,000 to 200,000 clones, with just over 85% occurring only once. The sample comprised peripheral blood. The chain has TRBV28 and TRBJ2-7; D may be TRBD1 (5 bases). The TCR sequence derives from a man aged 60 to 69 with acute or convalescent COVID-19. CDR3 in DNA: TGTGCCAGCAGCTCCCTCCCGAGTAGCTTAGGGGACGAGCAGTACTTC. It is translated as CASSSLPSSLGDEQYF.